Reported below is one TCR beta chain. Its antigen is undetermined. The data derive from a study of OX40 agonist ivuxolimab in advanced cancers. Study context: Two patients with cutaneous melanoma and one with hepatocellular carcinoma, three in total, showed partial responses.

General study results and limits: The study found that CD8+ T cells averaged more expanded clones than CD4+. Clonal expansion in partial responders at 0.1-3.0 mg/kg ranked among the lowest.

The method was immunoSEQ multiplex PCR; TCRdb's version includes in-frame clones alone and lacks a portion of them. There are tens of thousands of clones in the sample; around 94% occur only once, and more than 15% lies in the top ten. The clonotype originates from an adult with an advanced solid tumor such as melanoma, head and neck, liver or kidney cancer. The input for sequencing was CD4+ or CD8+ T cells sorted from blood, taken in a trial of the OX40 agonist ivuxolimab.

This CDR3 is CASSFRGDEQYF. Written as DNA, the CDR3 is TGTGCCAGCAGCTTCCGAGGGGACGAGCAGTACTTC. The rearrangement joins TRBV9 to TRBJ2-7; D could derive from TRBD1 or TRBD2 (5 bases each). Looked up from germline, CDR1 is SGDLS and CDR2 is YYNGEE. The CDR3 is 12 amino acids. V dropped 4 bases and J dropped 5 bases, with 10 bases sitting between them.